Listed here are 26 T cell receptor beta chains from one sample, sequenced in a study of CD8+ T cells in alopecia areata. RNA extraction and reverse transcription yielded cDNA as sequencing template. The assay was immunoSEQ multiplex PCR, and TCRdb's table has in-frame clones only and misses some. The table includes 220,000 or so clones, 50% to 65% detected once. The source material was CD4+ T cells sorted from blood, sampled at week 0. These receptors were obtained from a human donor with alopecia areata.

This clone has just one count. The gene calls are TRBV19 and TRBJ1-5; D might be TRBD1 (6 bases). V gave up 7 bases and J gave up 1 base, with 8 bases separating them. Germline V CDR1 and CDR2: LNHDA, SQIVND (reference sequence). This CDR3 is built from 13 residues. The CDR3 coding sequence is TGTGCCAGTAAGGACAGAAGCAATCAGCCCCAGCATTTT. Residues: CASKDRSNQPQHF.

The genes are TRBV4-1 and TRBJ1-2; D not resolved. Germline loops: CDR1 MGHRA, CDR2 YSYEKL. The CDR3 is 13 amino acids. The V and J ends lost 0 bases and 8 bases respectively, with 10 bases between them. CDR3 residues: CASSQDIRVGYTF. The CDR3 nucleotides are TGCGCCAGCAGCCAAGATATAAGGGTCGGCTACACCTTC.

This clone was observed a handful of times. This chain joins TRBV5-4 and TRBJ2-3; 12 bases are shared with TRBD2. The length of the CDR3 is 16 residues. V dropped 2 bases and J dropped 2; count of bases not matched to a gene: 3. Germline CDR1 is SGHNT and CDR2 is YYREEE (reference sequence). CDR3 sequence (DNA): TGTGCCAGCAGCTTCGGACTAGCGGGAAACACAGATACGCAGTATTTT. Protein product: CASSFGLAGNTDTQYF.

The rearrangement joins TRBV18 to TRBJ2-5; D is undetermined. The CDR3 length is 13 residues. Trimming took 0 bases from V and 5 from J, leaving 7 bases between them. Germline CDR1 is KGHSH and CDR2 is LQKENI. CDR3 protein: CASSPPVLETQYF. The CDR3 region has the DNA TGTGCCAGCTCACCACCGGTATTGGAGACCCAGTACTTC. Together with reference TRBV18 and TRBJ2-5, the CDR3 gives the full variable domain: NAGVMQNPRHLVRRRGQEARLRCSPMKGHSHVYWYRQLPEEGLKFMVYLQKENIIDESGMPKERFSAEFPKEGPSILRIQQVVRGDSAAYFCASSPPVLETQYFGPGTRLLVL.

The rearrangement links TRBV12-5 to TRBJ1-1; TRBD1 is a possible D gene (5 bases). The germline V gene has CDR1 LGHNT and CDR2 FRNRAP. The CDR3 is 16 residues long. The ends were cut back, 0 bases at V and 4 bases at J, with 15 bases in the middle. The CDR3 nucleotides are TGTGCTAGTGGTTTGGTACTAGGTCAGGGTGCCACTGAAGCTTTCTTT. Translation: CASGLVLGQGATEAFF.

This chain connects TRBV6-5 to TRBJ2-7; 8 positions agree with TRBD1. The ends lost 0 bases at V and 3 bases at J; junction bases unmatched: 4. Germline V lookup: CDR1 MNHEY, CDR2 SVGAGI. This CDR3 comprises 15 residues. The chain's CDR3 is CASSYSLGQGYEQYF. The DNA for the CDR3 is TGTGCCAGCAGTTACTCCCTCGGACAGGGCTACGAGCAGTACTTC.

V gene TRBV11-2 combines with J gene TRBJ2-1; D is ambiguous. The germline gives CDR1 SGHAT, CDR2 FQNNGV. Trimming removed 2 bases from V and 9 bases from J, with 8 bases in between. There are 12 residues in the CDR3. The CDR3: CASSLNNPEQFF. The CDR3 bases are TGTGCCAGCAGCTTAAATAACCCTGAGCAGTTCTTC.

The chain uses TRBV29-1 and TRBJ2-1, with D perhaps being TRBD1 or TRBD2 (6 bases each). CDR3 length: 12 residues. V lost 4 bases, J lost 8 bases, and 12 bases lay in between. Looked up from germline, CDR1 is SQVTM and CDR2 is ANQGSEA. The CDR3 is CSVVNRGHEQFF. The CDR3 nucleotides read TGCAGCGTTGTGAATCGGGGGCATGAGCAGTTCTTC.

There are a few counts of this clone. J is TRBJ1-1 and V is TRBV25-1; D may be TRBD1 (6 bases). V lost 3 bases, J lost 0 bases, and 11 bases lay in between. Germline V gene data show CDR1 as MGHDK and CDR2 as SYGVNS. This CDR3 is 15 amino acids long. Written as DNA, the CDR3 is TGTGCCAGCAGTGACTGGACAGCAATGAACACTGAAGCTTTCTTT. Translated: CASSDWTAMNTEAFF.

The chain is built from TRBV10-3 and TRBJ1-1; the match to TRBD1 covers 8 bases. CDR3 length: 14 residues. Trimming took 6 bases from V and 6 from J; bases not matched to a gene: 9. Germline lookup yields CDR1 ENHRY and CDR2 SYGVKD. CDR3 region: CAISPTGVRAEAFF. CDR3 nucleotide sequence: TGTGCCATCAGCCCGACAGGGGTTCGGGCTGAAGCTTTCTTT.

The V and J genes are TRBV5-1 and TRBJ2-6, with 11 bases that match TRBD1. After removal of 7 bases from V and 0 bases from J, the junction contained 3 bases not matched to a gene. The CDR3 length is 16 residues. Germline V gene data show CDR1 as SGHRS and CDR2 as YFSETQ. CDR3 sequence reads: CASGQGAVSGANVLTF. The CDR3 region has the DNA TGCGCCAGCGGACAGGGGGCCGTCTCTGGGGCCAACGTCCTGACTTTC. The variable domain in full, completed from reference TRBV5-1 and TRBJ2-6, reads KAGVTQTPRYLIKTRGQQVTLSCSPISGHRSVSWYQQTPGQGLQFLFEYFSETQRNKGNFPGRFSGRQFSNSRSEMNVSTLELGDSALYLCASGQGAVSGANVLTFGAGSRLTVL.

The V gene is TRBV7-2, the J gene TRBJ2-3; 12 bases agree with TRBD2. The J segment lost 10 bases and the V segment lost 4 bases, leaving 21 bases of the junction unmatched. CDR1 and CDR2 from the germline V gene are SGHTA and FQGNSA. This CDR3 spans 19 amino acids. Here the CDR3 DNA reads TGTGCCAGCAGCTCTGGGGTGGGACTAGCGGGCTTCCCGTTCGGAGCGCAGTATTTT. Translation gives CASSSGVGLAGFPFGAQYF.

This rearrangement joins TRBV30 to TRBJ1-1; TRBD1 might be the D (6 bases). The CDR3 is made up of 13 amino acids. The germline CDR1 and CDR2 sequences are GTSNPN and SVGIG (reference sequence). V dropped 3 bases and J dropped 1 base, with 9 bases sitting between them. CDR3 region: CAWRQGGNTEAFF. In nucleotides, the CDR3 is TGTGCCTGGAGACAGGGAGGGAACACTGAAGCTTTCTTT.

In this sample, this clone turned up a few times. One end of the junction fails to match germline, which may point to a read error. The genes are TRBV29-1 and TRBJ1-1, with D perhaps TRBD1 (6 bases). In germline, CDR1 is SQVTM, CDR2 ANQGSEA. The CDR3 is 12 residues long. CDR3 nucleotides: TGCAGCGTTGACGCGCAGGGGCTAGGGACTGATTTT. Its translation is CSVDAQGLGTDF.

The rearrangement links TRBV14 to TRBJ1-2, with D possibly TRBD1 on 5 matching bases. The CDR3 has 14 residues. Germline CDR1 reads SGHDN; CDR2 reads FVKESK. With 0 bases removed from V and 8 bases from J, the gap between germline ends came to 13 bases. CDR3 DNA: TGTGCCAGCAGCCAAGAATCTATCGAGGGGGGCTACACCTTC. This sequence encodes CASSQESIEGGYTF.

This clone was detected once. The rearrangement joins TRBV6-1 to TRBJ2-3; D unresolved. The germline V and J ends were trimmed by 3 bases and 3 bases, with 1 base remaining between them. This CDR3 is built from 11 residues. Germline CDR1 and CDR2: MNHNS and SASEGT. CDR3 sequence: CASSDTDTQYF. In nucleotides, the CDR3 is TGTGCCAGCAGTGATACAGATACGCAGTATTTT.

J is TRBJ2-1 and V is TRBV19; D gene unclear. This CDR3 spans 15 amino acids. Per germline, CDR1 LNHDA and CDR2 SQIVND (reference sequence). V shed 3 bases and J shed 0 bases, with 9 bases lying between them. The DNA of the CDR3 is TGTGCCAGTAGTATGGCTCAGAGCTCCTACAATGAGCAGTTCTTC. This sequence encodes CASSMAQSSYNEQFF.

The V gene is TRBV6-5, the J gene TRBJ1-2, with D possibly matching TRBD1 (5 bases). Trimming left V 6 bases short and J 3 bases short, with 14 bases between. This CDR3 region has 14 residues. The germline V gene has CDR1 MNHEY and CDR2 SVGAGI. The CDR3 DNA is TGTGCCAGCAGCCTGGGGACCTCCTACTATGGCTACACCTTC. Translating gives CASSLGTSYYGYTF.

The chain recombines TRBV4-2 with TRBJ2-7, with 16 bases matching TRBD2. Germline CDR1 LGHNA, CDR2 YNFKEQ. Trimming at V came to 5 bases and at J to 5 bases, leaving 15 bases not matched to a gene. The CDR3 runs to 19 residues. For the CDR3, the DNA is TGTGCCAGCAGCGCCCAGCCGGGACTAGCGGGAGGGGGTAGCAACGAGCAGTACTTC. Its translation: CASSAQPGLAGGGSNEQYF.

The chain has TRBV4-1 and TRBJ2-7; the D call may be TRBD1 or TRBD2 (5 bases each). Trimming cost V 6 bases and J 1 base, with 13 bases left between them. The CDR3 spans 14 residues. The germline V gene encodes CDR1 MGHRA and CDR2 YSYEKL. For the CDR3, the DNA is TGCGCCAGCAGAGGGACCGTCGCTTCCTACGAGCAGTACTTC. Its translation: CASRGTVASYEQYF.

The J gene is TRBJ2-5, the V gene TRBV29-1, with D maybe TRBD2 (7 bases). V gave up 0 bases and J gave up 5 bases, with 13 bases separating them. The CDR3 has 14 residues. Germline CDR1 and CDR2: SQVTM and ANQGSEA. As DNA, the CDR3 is TGCAGCGTTGAAGATTGGGGAGGGGGTGAGACCCAGTACTTC. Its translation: CSVEDWGGGETQYF. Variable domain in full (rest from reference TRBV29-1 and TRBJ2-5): SAVISQKPSRDICQRGTSLTIQCQVDSQVTMMFWYRQQPGQSLTLIATANQGSEATYESGFVIDKFPISRPNLTFSTLTVSNMSPEDSSIYLCSVEDWGGGETQYFGPGTRLLVL.

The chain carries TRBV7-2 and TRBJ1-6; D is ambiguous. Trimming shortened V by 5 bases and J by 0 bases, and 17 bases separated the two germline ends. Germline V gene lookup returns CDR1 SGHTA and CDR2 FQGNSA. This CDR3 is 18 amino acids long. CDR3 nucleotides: TGTGCCAGCAGCCTTCGGATGGGTGGTAGCTCCTATAATTCACCCCTCCACTTT. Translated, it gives CASSLRMGGSSYNSPLHF.

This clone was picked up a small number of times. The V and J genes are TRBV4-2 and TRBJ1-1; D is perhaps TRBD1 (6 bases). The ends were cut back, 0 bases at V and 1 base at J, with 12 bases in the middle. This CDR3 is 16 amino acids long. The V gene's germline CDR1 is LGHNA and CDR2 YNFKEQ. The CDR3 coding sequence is TGTGCCAGCAGCCAAGAGCTTTTAGGGGGGAACACTGAAGCTTTCTTT. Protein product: CASSQELLGGNTEAFF.

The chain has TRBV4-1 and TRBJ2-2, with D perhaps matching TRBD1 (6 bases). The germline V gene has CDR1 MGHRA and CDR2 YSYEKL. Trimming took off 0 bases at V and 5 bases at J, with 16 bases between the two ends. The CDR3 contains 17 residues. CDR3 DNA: TGCGCCAGCAGCCAAGATATCGGCAGGGGCAGAACCGGGGAGCTGTTTTTT. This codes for CASSQDIGRGRTGELFF.

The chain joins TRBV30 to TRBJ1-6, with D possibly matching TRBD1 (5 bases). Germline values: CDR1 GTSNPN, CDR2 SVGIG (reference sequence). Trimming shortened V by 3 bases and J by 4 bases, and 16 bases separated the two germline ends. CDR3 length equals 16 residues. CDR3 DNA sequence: TGTGCCTGGAGACCGTACGGGGCTAGATATAATTCACCCCTCCACTTT. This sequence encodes CAWRPYGARYNSPLHF.

CDR3: CAWSPLRATNEKLFF. DNA for the CDR3: TGTGCCTGGAGTCCTCTCCGAGCAACTAATGAAAAACTGTTTTTT. This chain uses TRBV30 with TRBJ1-4; D is unclear. There are 15 residues in the CDR3. Germline V gene lookup returns CDR1 GTSNPN and CDR2 SVGIG (reference sequence). V was pared by 2 bases and J by 0 bases, with 10 bases between.